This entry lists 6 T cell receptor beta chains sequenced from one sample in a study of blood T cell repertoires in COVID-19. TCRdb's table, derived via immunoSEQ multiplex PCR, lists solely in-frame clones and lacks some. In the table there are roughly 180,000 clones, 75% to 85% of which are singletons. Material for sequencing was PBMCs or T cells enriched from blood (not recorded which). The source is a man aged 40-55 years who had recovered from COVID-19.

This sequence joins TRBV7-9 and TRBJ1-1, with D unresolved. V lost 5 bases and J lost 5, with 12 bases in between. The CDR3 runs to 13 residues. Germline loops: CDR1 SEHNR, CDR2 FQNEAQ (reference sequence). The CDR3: CASSIVGGTEAFF. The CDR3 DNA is TGTGCCAGCAGCATTGTAGGAGGGACTGAAGCTTTCTTT.

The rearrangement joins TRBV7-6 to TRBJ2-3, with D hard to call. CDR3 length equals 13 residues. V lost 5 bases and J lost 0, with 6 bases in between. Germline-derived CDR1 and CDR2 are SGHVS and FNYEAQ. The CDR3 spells CASSPESTDTQYF. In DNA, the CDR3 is TGTGCCAGCAGCCCTGAGAGCACAGATACGCAGTATTTT. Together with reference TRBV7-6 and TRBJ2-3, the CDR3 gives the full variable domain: GAGVSQSPRYKVTKRGQDVALRCDPISGHVSLYWYRQALGQGPEFLTYFNYEAQQDKSGLPNDRFSAERPEGSISTLTIQRTEQRDSAMYRCASSPESTDTQYFGPGTRLTVL.

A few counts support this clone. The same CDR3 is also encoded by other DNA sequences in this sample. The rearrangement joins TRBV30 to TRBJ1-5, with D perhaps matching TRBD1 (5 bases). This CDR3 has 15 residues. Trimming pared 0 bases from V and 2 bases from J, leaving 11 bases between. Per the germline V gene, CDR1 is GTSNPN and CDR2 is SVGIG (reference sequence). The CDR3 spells CAWSVRLGGNQPQHF. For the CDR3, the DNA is TGTGCCTGGAGTGTACGATTAGGGGGCAATCAGCCCCAGCATTTT.

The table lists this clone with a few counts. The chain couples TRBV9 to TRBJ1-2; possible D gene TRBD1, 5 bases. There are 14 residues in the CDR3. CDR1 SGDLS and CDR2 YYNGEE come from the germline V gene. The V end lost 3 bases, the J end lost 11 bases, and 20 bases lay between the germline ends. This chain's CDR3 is CASSGGGATYWYTF. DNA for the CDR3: TGTGCCAGCAGCGGGGGAGGGGCCACCTATTGGTACACCTTC.

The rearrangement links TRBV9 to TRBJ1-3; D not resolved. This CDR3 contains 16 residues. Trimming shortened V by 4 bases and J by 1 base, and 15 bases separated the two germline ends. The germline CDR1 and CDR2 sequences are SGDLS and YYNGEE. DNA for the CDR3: TGTGCCAGCAGCCCCCACCCCAGATCGTCTGGAAACACCATATATTTT. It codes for CASSPHPRSSGNTIYF. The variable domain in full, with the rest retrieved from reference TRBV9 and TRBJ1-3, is DSGVTQTPKHLITATGQRVTLRCSPRSGDLSVYWYQQSLDQGLQFLIQYYNGEERAKGNILERFSAQQFPDLHSELNLSSLELGDSALYFCASSPHPRSSGNTIYFGEGSWLTVV.

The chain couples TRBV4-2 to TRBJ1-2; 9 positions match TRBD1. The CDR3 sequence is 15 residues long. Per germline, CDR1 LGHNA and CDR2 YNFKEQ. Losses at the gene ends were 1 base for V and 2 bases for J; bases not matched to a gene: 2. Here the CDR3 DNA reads TGTGCCAGCAGCCAAGGGACAGGGGTAAACTATGGCTACACCTTC. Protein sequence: CASSQGTGVNYGYTF.